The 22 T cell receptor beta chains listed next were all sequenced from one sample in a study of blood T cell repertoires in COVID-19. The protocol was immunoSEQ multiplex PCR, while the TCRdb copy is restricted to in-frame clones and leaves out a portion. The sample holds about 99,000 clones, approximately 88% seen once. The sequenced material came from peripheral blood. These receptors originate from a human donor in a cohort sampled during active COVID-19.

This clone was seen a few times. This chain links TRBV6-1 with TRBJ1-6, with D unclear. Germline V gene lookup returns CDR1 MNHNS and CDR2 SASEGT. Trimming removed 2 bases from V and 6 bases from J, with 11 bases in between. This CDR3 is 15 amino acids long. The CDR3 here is CASSEMARGNSPLHF. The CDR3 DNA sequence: TGTGCCAGCAGTGAAATGGCTCGGGGTAATTCACCCCTCCACTTT.

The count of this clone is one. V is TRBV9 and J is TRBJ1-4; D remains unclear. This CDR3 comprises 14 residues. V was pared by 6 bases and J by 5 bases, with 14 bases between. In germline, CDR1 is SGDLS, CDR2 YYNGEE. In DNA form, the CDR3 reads TGTGCCAGCACTCCGAGCCCGGGGAATGAAAAACTGTTTTTT. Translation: CASTPSPGNEKLFF. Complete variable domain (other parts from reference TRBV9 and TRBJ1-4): DSGVTQTPKHLITATGQRVTLRCSPRSGDLSVYWYQQSLDQGLQFLIQYYNGEERAKGNILERFSAQQFPDLHSELNLSSLELGDSALYFCASTPSPGNEKLFFGSGTQLSVL.

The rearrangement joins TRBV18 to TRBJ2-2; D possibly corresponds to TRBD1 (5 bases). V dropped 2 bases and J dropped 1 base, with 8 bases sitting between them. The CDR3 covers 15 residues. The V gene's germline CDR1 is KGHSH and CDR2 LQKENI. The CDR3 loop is CASSPSQGNTGELFF. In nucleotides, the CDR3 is TGTGCCAGCTCACCATCTCAGGGGAACACCGGGGAGCTGTTTTTT. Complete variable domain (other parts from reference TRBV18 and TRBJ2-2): NAGVMQNPRHLVRRRGQEARLRCSPMKGHSHVYWYRQLPEEGLKFMVYLQKENIIDESGMPKERFSAEFPKEGPSILRIQQVVRGDSAAYFCASSPSQGNTGELFFGEGSRLTVL.

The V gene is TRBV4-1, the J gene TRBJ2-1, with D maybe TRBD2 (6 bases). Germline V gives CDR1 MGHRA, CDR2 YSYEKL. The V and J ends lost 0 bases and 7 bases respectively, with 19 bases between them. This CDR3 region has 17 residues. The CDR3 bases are TGCGCCAGCAGCCAAGATAAGGGAGCAAGGGGAGGTAATGAGCAGTTCTTC. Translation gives CASSQDKGARGGNEQFF.

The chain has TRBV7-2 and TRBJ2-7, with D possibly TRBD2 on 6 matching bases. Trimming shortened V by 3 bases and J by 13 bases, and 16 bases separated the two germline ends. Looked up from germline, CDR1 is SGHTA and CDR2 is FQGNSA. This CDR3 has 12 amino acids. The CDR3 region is CASSLGRGRFYF. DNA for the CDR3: TGTGCCAGCAGCTTGGGGCGGGGTCGTTTTTACTTC.

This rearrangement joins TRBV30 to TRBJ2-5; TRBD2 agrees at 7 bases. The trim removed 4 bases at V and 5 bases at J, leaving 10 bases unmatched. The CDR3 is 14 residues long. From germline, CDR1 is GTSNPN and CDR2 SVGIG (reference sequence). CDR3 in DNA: TGTGCCTGGAATTCCGGACTAGGTGCTGAGACCCAGTACTTC. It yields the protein CAWNSGLGAETQYF.

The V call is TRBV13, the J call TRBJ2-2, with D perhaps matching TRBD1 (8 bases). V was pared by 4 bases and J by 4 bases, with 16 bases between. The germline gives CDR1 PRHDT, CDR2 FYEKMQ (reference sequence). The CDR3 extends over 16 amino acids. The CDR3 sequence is CASSSNRGGPTGELFF. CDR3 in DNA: TGTGCCAGCAGCTCGAACAGGGGGGGCCCCACCGGGGAGCTGTTTTTT.

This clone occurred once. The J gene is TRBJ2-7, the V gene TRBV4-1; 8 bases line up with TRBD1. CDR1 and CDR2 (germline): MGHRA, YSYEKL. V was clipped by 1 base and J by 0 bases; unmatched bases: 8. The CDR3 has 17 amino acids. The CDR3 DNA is TGCGCCAGCAGCCAAGGACAGGGGACGTTGTCCTCCTACGAGCAGTACTTC. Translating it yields CASSQGQGTLSSYEQYF.

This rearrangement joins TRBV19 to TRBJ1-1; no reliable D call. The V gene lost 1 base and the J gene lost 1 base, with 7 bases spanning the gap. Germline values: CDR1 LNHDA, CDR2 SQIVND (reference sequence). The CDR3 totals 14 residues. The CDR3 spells CASSIGRGNTEAFF. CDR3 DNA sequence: TGTGCCAGTAGTATAGGCCGGGGGAACACTGAAGCTTTCTTT.

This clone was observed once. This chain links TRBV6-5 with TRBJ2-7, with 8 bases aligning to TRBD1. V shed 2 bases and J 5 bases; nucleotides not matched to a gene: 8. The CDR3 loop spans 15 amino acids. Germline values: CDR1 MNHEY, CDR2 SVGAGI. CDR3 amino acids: CASSYRGQVLDEQYF. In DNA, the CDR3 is TGTGCCAGCAGTTACCGGGGACAGGTGTTGGACGAGCAGTACTTC.

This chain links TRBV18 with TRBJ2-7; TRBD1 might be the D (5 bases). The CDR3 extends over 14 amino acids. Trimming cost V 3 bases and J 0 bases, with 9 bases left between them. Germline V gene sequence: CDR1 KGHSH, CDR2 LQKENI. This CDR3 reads CASSPTDPSYEQYF. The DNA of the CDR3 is TGTGCCAGCTCACCGACAGATCCCTCCTACGAGCAGTACTTC.

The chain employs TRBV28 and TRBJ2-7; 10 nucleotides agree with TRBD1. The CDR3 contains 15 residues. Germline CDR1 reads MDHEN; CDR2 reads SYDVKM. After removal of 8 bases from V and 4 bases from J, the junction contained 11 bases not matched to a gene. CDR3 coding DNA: TGTGCCAGCGGTGACAGGGGGCGTAATGCGTACGAGCAGTACTTC. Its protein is CASGDRGRNAYEQYF.

The CDR3 DNA follows: TGTGCCAGCAGCTTGGCGGGACAGGGTAGCTCCTACGAGCAGTACTTC. This codes for CASSLAGQGSSYEQYF. V and J are TRBV5-6 and TRBJ2-7; the match to TRBD1 covers 9 bases. This CDR3 comprises 16 residues. Losses at the gene ends were 0 bases for V and 0 bases for J; bases not matched to a gene: 4. Germline CDR1 reads SGHDT; CDR2 reads YYEEEE.

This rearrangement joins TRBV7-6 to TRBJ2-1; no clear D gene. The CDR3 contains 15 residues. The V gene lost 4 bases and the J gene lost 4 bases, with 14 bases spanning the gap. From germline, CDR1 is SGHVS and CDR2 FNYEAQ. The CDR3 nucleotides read TGTGCCAGCAGCTCGCCGGGTCCTTCTTACAATGAGCAGTTCTTC. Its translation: CASSSPGPSYNEQFF.

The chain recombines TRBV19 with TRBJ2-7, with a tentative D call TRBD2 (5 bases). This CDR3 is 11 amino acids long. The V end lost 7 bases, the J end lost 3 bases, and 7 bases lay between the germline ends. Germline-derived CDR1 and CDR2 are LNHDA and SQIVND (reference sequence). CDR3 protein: CASMRVYEQYF. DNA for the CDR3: TGTGCCAGTATGAGGGTCTACGAGCAGTACTTC.

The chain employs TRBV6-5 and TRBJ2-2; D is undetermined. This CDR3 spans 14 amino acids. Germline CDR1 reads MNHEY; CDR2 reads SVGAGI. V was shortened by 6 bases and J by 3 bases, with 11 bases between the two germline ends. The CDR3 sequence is CASRPGRYTGELFF. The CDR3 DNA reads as TGTGCCAGCAGGCCGGGTCGATACACCGGGGAGCTGTTTTTT.

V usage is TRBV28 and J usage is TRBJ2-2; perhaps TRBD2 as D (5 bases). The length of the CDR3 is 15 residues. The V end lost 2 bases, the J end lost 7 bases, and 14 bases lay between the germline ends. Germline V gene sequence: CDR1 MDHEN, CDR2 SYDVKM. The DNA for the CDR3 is TGTGCCAGCAGTTTACGAGGAGGATTGAACGGGGAGCTGTTTTTT. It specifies CASSLRGGLNGELFF. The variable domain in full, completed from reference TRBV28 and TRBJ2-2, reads DVKVTQSSRYLVKRTGEKVFLECVQDMDHENMFWYRQDPGLGLRLIYFSYDVKMKEKGDIPEGYSVSREKKERFSLILESASTNQTSMYLCASSLRGGLNGELFFGEGSRLTVL.

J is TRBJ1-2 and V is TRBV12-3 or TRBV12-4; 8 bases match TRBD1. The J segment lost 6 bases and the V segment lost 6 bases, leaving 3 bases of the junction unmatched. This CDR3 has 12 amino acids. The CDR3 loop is CASRTTGDGYTF. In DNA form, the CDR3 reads TGTGCCAGCAGAACGACAGGGGATGGCTACACCTTC.

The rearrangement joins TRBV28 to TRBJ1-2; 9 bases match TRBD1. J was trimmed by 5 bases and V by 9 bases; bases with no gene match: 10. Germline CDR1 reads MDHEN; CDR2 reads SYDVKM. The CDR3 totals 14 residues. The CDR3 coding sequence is TGTGCCAGTAATCCGGGACAGGGTTGGTATGGCTACACCTTC. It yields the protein CASNPGQGWYGYTF.

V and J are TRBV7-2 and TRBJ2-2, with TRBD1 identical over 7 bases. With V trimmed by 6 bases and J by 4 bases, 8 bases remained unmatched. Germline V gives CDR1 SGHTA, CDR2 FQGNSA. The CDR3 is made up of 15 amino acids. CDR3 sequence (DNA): TGTGCCAGCAGTCCTCGACAGGGAAGCACCGGGGAGCTGTTTTTT. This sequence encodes CASSPRQGSTGELFF.

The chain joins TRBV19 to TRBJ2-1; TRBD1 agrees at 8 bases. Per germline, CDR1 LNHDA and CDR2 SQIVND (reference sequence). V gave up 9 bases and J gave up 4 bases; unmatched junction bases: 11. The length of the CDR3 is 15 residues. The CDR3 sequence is CASGQGPGGYNEQFF. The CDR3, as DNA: TGTGCCAGCGGACAGGGTCCTGGGGGATACAATGAGCAGTTCTTC.

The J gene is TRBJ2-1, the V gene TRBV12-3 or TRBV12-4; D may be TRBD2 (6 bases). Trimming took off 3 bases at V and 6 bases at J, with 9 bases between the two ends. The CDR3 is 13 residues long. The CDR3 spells CASSLVGGNEQFF. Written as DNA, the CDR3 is TGTGCCAGCAGTTTGGTGGGGGGCAATGAGCAGTTCTTC.